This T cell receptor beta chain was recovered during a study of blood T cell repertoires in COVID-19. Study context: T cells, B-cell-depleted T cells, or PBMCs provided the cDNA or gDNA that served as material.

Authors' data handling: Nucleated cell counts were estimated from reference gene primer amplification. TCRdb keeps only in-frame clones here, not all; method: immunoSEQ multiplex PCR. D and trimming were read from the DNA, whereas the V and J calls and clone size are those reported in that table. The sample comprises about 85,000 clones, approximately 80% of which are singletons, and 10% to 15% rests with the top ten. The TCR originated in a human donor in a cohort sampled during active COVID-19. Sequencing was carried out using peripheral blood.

For the CDR3, the DNA is TGTGCCAGCAGCCAATCGAGGGGGCCGTCTAATCAGCCCCAGCATTTT. It translates to CASSQSRGPSNQPQHF. The rearrangement links TRBV16 to TRBJ1-5; 7 nucleotides match TRBD1. Germline CDR1 and CDR2: KGHSY and FQNENV. The J segment lost 4 bases and the V segment lost 0 bases, leaving 6 bases of the junction unmatched. The CDR3 has 16 amino acids.